This passage covers 28 T cell receptor beta chains from one sample sequenced in a study of cytomegalovirus exposure and HLA in healthy donors. The PCR contained 60 Vbeta and 13 Jbeta primers. Some clones are missing from TCRdb's copy, which holds only in-frame ones; the method was immunoSEQ multiplex PCR. The sample holds some 53,000 clones. Material: PBMCs. These receptors were obtained from an older woman in good health and CMV-seropositive.

The chain has TRBV5-1 and TRBJ2-5; TRBD2 agrees at 8 bases. This CDR3 spans 15 amino acids. Trimming took 8 bases from V and 3 from J; bases not matched to a gene: 12. The germline CDR1 and CDR2 sequences are SGHRS and YFSETQ. As DNA, the CDR3 is TGCGCCAGACACTTCGGGGGGGCGTTCGAAGAGACCCAGTACTTC. Protein sequence: CARHFGGAFEETQYF. Variable domain in full (rest from reference TRBV5-1 and TRBJ2-5): KAGVTQTPRYLIKTRGQQVTLSCSPISGHRSVSWYQQTPGQGLQFLFEYFSETQRNKGNFPGRFSGRQFSNSRSEMNVSTLELGDSALYLCARHFGGAFEETQYFGPGTRLLVL.

The genes are TRBV6-1 and TRBJ2-3, with a weak D call TRBD2 (6 bases). This CDR3 has 14 residues. CDR1 and CDR2 from the germline V gene are MNHNS and SASEGT. Trimming pared 3 bases from V and 4 bases from J, leaving 11 bases between. CDR3 sequence: CASSEGGSADTQYF. The CDR3, as DNA: TGTGCCAGCAGTGAGGGAGGCTCGGCAGATACGCAGTATTTT.

CDR3 DNA: TGTGCCAGCAGCTTAGCGCGGGATTACGAGCAGTACTTC. It specifies CASSLARDYEQYF. V gene TRBV7-6 combines with J gene TRBJ2-7; the D gene is possibly TRBD2 (6 bases). CDR1 and CDR2 (germline): SGHVS, FNYEAQ. There are 13 residues in the CDR3. Deletions cut 0 bases from V and 4 bases from J, with 7 bases between.

The chain recombines TRBV19 with TRBJ1-6; 9 bases align to TRBD1. Trimming cost V 9 bases and J 4 bases; bases outside gene matches: 4. The CDR3 is made up of 14 amino acids. CDR1 is LNHDA and CDR2 is SQIVND in the germline V gene (reference sequence). The CDR3 region has the DNA TGTGCCAGCCGGGACAGGGCATATAATTCACCCCTCCACTTT. This gives the protein CASRDRAYNSPLHF.

This chain joins TRBV7-2 and TRBJ1-2; perhaps TRBD1 as D (6 bases). CDR1 and CDR2 (germline): SGHTA, FQGNSA. The CDR3 sequence is 13 residues long. Between the trimmed V and J ends, which lost 3 bases and 2 bases, there was a span of 7 bases. The CDR3 is CASSLGQNYGYTF. The CDR3 nucleotides read TGTGCCAGCAGCTTGGGACAAAACTATGGCTACACCTTC.

The chain employs TRBV11-2 and TRBJ1-1, with D maybe TRBD1 (6 bases). Germline V lookup: CDR1 SGHAT, CDR2 FQNNGV. This CDR3 has 15 amino acids. V gave up 2 bases and J gave up 1 base, with 11 bases separating them. The CDR3 here is CASSLSRGPNTEAFF. DNA of the CDR3: TGTGCCAGCAGCTTATCCAGGGGCCCGAACACTGAAGCTTTCTTT. Using reference TRBV11-2 and TRBJ1-1 for the parts outside the CDR3, the full variable domain is EAGVAQSPRYKIIEKRQSVAFWCNPISGHATLYWYQQILGQGPKLLIQFQNNGVVDDSQLPKDRFSAERLKGVDSTLKIQPAKLEDSAVYLCASSLSRGPNTEAFFGQGTRLTVV.

The rearrangement joins TRBV25-1 to TRBJ1-3; D possibly corresponds to TRBD1 (5 bases). The CDR3 length is 14 residues. Germline V CDR1 and CDR2: MGHDK, SYGVNS. V lost 2 bases and J lost 8, with 13 bases in between. The CDR3 region has the DNA TGTGCCAGCAGTGAACCCCCTCCACAGGACACCATATATTTT. This gives the protein CASSEPPPQDTIYF.

The chain has TRBV27 and TRBJ1-4; unclear D gene. The CDR3 is made up of 16 amino acids. Germline V gives CDR1 MNHEY, CDR2 SMNVEV (reference sequence). The germline V and J ends were trimmed by 5 bases and 4 bases, with 17 bases remaining between them. The CDR3 DNA reads as TGTGCCAGCAGTCGGACCGAGGGAGTCCTTAATGAAAAACTGTTTTTT. This codes for CASSRTEGVLNEKLFF.

The chain joins TRBV5-1 to TRBJ2-7; D call uncertain. V was clipped by 2 bases and J by 5 bases, with 5 bases between them. Germline lookup yields CDR1 SGHRS and CDR2 YFSETQ. The CDR3 has 11 amino acids. The CDR3 protein is CASSFRDEQYF. The DNA of the CDR3 is TGCGCCAGCAGCTTTCGGGACGAGCAGTACTTC.

The chain uses TRBV5-1 and TRBJ1-2; 12 nucleotides match TRBD1. This CDR3 is 15 amino acids long. V was clipped by 4 bases and J by 13 bases; unmatched bases: 14. Looked up from germline, CDR1 is SGHRS and CDR2 is YFSETQ. In DNA form, the CDR3 reads TGCGCCAGCAGCGAGGGACAGGGGGCTTTCTCCGTCTGCACCTTC. Translated: CASSEGQGAFSVCTF. Filled out from reference TRBV5-1 and TRBJ1-2, the complete variable domain reads KAGVTQTPRYLIKTRGQQVTLSCSPISGHRSVSWYQQTPGQGLQFLFEYFSETQRNKGNFPGRFSGRQFSNSRSEMNVSTLELGDSALYLCASSEGQGAFSVCTFGSGTRLTVV.

The chain carries TRBV29-1 and TRBJ1-5, with D hard to call. V was cut by 4 bases and J by 6 bases, with 10 bases left in between. The CDR3 runs 12 residues. Germline V gene lookup returns CDR1 SQVTM and CDR2 ANQGSEA. The DNA of the CDR3 is TGCAGCGTTGGCGGAGAGGGTCAGCCCCAGCATTTT. This codes for CSVGGEGQPQHF. Looking up the rest from reference TRBV29-1 and TRBJ1-5 gives the full variable domain: SAVISQKPSRDICQRGTSLTIQCQVDSQVTMMFWYRQQPGQSLTLIATANQGSEATYESGFVIDKFPISRPNLTFSTLTVSNMSPEDSSIYLCSVGGEGQPQHFGDGTRLSIL.

The genes are TRBV5-6 and TRBJ1-6; D remains unclear. The CDR3 loop spans 14 amino acids. The V and J ends lost 4 bases and 7 bases respectively, with 12 bases between them. From germline, CDR1 is SGHDT and CDR2 YYEEEE. The CDR3 protein is CASSQGLLNSPLHF. The CDR3 DNA reads as TGTGCCAGCAGCCAAGGACTTCTCAATTCACCCCTCCACTTT.

This sequence joins TRBV4-2 and TRBJ1-5, with a possible D match to TRBD1 (5 bases). The CDR3 sequence is 16 residues long. Germline V gives CDR1 LGHNA, CDR2 YNFKEQ. V was shortened by 1 base and J by 3 bases, with 13 bases between the two germline ends. CDR3 DNA: TGTGCCAGCAGCCAAGGGGCAGGGAACCCCAATCAGCCCCAGCATTTT. Translated: CASSQGAGNPNQPQHF.

The genes are TRBV5-1 and TRBJ2-3; TRBD2 agrees at 7 bases. CDR1 and CDR2 from the germline V gene are SGHRS and YFSETQ. CDR3 length: 16 amino acids. Trimming at V came to 6 bases and at J to 2 bases, leaving 12 bases not matched to a gene. CDR3 sequence: CASTRSGEWVTDTQYF. The CDR3 DNA sequence: TGCGCCAGCACCCGCAGCGGGGAGTGGGTCACAGATACGCAGTATTTT.

V and J are TRBV9 and TRBJ2-5; TRBD2 matches 14 bases. V was clipped by 6 bases and J by 1 base; unmatched bases: 5. CDR1 is SGDLS and CDR2 is YYNGEE in the germline V gene. The CDR3 runs 16 residues. The CDR3 coding sequence is TGTGCCAGCACCCTAGGACTAGCGGGGGGCCAAGAGACCCAGTACTTC. This sequence encodes CASTLGLAGGQETQYF.

This chain joins TRBV19 and TRBJ1-1; TRBD1 matches at 9 bases. The CDR3 is 15 amino acids. Looked up from germline, CDR1 is LNHDA and CDR2 is SQIVND (reference sequence). Trimming removed 4 bases from V and 6 bases from J; junction bases left unmatched: 9. The CDR3: CASSTLQGASPEAFF. The CDR3 DNA is TGTGCCAGTAGTACCTTACAGGGGGCTAGTCCTGAAGCTTTCTTT.

The chain combines TRBV4-2 with TRBJ2-5; TRBD2 matches at 8 bases. The CDR3 is 17 amino acids. Germline V gene lookup returns CDR1 LGHNA and CDR2 YNFKEQ. The J segment lost 3 bases and the V segment lost 1 base, leaving 10 bases of the junction unmatched. Here the CDR3 reads CASSQAGRTSPEETQYF. In DNA form, the CDR3 reads TGTGCCAGCAGCCAAGCGGGTCGGACTAGCCCCGAAGAGACCCAGTACTTC.

Here the CDR3 DNA reads TGTGCCATCAGTGTGGGACAGGGAAACTACGAGCAGTACTTC. Its protein is CAISVGQGNYEQYF. The genes are TRBV10-3 and TRBJ2-7; 9 positions agree with TRBD1. The CDR3 contains 14 residues. The V and J ends lost 4 bases and 3 bases, in that order; junction bases with no gene match: 4. CDR1 is ENHRY and CDR2 is SYGVKD in the germline V gene.

The chain employs TRBV27 and TRBJ2-7, with 10 bases lining up with TRBD1. The CDR3 has 15 residues. V was pared by 3 bases and J by 4 bases, with 6 bases of the junction left unmatched. Germline CDR1 reads MNHEY; CDR2 reads SMNVEV (reference sequence). The CDR3 nucleotides read TGTGCCAGCAGTTTCTACCGGGACAGGGGTTACGAGCAGTACTTC. Translation gives CASSFYRDRGYEQYF.

The chain recombines TRBV18 with TRBJ1-1; 11 bases match TRBD1. CDR3 size: 16 residues. Germline values: CDR1 KGHSH, CDR2 LQKENI. V lost 3 bases, J lost 0 bases, and 3 bases stayed unmatched. CDR3: CASSPDRGLMNTEAFF. The CDR3 DNA reads as TGTGCCAGCTCACCGGACAGGGGGCTGATGAACACTGAAGCTTTCTTT.

CDR3 residues: CASSLHGVAYEQYF. The CDR3 DNA is TGTGCCAGCAGCCTTCACGGGGTGGCTTACGAGCAGTACTTC. The V gene is TRBV4-2, the J gene TRBJ2-7; possible D gene TRBD2, 5 bases. The CDR3 length is 14 residues. CDR1 and CDR2 (germline): LGHNA, YNFKEQ. Deletions cut 4 bases from V and 4 bases from J, with 14 bases between.

V usage is TRBV7-9 and J usage is TRBJ2-2; D uncertain. Per germline, CDR1 SEHNR and CDR2 FQNEAQ (reference sequence). The CDR3 covers 13 residues. Between the trimmed V and J ends, which lost 3 bases and 2 bases, there was a span of 4 bases. The CDR3: CASSFGNTGELFF. The CDR3 nucleotides are TGTGCCAGCAGCTTTGGCAACACCGGGGAGCTGTTTTTT.

As DNA, the CDR3 is TGTGCCAGCAGCTCTCAGGGTCACGAGCAGTACTTC. As protein: CASSSQGHEQYF. The rearrangement links TRBV28 to TRBJ2-7, with D possibly being TRBD1 (5 bases). This CDR3 contains 12 residues. Germline-derived CDR1 and CDR2 are MDHEN and SYDVKM. V lost 6 bases and J 5 bases, leaving 11 bases between the germline ends.

The chain uses TRBV25-1 and TRBJ2-3, with D uncertain. The CDR3 covers 13 residues. Germline CDR1 and CDR2: MGHDK and SYGVNS. V dropped 4 bases and J dropped 4 bases, with 9 bases sitting between them. For the CDR3, the DNA is TGTGCCAGCAGTGCTAGGAGAGCAGATACGCAGTATTTT. It translates to CASSARRADTQYF.

This chain uses TRBV29-1 with TRBJ1-5; a possible D gene is TRBD1 (5 bases). The V end was cut by 4 bases, the J end by 12 bases, with 16 bases between. The CDR3 spans 12 residues. Looked up from germline, CDR1 is SQVTM and CDR2 is ANQGSEA. The CDR3 DNA reads as TGCAGCGTTGGGGGCAGGGATGGGCACCAGCATTTT. This gives the protein CSVGGRDGHQHF.

The V and J genes are TRBV19 and TRBJ2-4, with TRBD1 identical over 7 bases. CDR1 and CDR2 from the germline V gene are LNHDA and SQIVND (reference sequence). The V and J ends lost 5 bases and 0 bases, in that order; junction bases with no gene match: 4. The CDR3 contains 15 residues. CDR3 region: CASSGTDLAKNIQYF. CDR3 coding DNA: TGTGCCAGTAGTGGGACAGACCTAGCCAAAAACATTCAGTACTTC. Variable domain in full (rest from reference TRBV19 and TRBJ2-4): DGGITQSPKYLFRKEGQNVTLSCEQNLNHDAMYWYRQDPGQGLRLIYYSQIVNDFQKGDIAEGYSVSREKKESFPLTVTSAQKNPTAFYLCASSGTDLAKNIQYFGAGTRLSVL.

The chain joins TRBV5-1 to TRBJ1-2; no reliable D call. Germline assignment: CDR1 SGHRS and CDR2 YFSETQ. This CDR3 is built from 12 residues. V lost 1 base to trimming and J lost 10 bases, with 11 bases between them. CDR3 amino acids: CASSLQERDYTF. As DNA, the CDR3 is TGCGCCAGCAGCTTGCAGGAGAGGGACTACACCTTC.

Note on this clone: One junction end does not reproduce the germline sequence, and a read error may be involved. The V gene is TRBV7-7, the J gene TRBJ2-2, with a weak D call TRBD2 (6 bases). CDR1 and CDR2 from the germline V gene are SSHAT and FNYEAQ (reference sequence). The CDR3 runs to 15 residues. CDR3 bases: TGTGCTAGCAGCCCCGGGACTGGGAACACCGGGGAGCTGTTTTTT. Protein: CASSPGTGNTGELFF.